This entry is about one TCR beta chain. Its antigen is undetermined. The ends lost 3 bases at V and 1 base at J; junction bases unmatched: 3. The CDR3 runs to 14 residues. CDR1 and CDR2 (germline): MNHNS, SASEGT. The data were produced by immunoSEQ multiplex PCR, yet TCRdb's version contains in-frame clones alone and is incomplete. The sample lists fewer than 150,000 clones, just over 85% occurring once. The sample belongs to a study of cytomegalovirus exposure and HLA in healthy donors. At the level of the study: Later analysis reported that the 120 or so validation repertoires shared the platform of the 650 to 700 first-cohort repertoires. Study-wide results and limits: The classifier was said to identify cytomegalovirus status with high specificity and sensitivity. In vitro data verified three CMV-associated chains as specific for CMV antigens.

Donors came from a validation cohort of over a hundred subjects, distinct from the first 666-subject cohort. The sequence derives from a woman aged 18-29 years in good health and CMV-seropositive. The V and J genes are TRBV6-1 and TRBJ2-7; 7 bases align to TRBD2. Sequencing was performed on PBMCs. CDR3 residues: CASSEGGSSYEQYF. In DNA, the CDR3 is TGTGCCAGCAGTGAGGGCGGGAGTTCCTACGAGCAGTACTTC.